The present entry profiles one TCR beta chain with its context. This sample is part of a study of T-cell reconstitution after alpha-beta-depleted transplantation in children. The TCRbeta library was prepared with unique molecular identifiers. TCRdb reprocessed the PCR reads with MiXCR, giving one entry per CDR3 protein. Counted here are 500,000 to 750,000 distinct CDR3 sequences, approximately 13% occurring once; the ten biggest clones make up around 2%. This CDR3 has 17 residues. The V and J ends lost 7 bases and 5 bases, in that order; junction bases with no gene match: 15. Per the germline V gene, CDR1 is MGHDK and CDR2 is SYGVNS.

V usage is TRBV25-1 and J usage is TRBJ2-5, with TRBD2 matching over 11 bases. The sample in question was PBMCs, mostly from graft donor cells, obtained 360 days after TCRalphabeta/CD19-depleted stem cell transplant. This TCR came from a male patient between 5 and 17 years old who had a stem cell transplant for acute myeloid leukemia, so the T cells may come from the graft donor. CDR3 sequence reads: CASIVAGGPTGGETQYF. The CDR3 DNA reads as TGTGCCAGCATCGTAGCGGGAGGGCCTACCGGAGGGGAGACCCAGTACTTC. Looking up the rest from reference TRBV25-1 and TRBJ2-5 gives the full variable domain: EADIYQTPRYLVIGTGKKITLECSQTMGHDKMYWYQQDPGMELHLIHYSYGVNSTEKGDLSSESTVSRIRTEHFPLTLESARPSHTSQYLCASIVAGGPTGGETQYFGPGTRLLVL.